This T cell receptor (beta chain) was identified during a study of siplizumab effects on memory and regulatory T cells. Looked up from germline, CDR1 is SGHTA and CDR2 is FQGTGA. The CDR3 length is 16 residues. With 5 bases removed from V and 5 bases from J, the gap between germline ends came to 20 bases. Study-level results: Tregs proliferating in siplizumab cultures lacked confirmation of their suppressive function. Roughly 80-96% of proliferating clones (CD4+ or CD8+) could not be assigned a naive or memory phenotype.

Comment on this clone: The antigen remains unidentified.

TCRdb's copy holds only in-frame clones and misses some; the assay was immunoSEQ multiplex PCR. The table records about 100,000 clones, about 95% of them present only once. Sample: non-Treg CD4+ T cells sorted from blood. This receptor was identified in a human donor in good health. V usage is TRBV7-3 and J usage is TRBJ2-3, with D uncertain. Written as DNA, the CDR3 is TGTGCCAGCAGCCCCCGTACGGGTTCGGCCATAGATACGCAGTATTTT. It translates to CASSPRTGSAIDTQYF.